This is a list of T cell receptor beta chains from one sample in a study of blood T cell repertoires in COVID-19. Method: immunoSEQ multiplex PCR; TCRdb's copy keeps in-frame clones and lacks some. The sample lists over 200,000 clones, roughly 84% seen once, with over 2% in the top ten. Sequenced input: peripheral blood. These receptors all stem from a man aged 35 to 55 who had recovered from COVID-19. CDR3s include the opening cysteine and the closing phenylalanine or tryptophan. The D gene is left open where the match is weak. Part of the rows lack a size; the others show once, few, many or a class for expanded clones.

V gene: TRBV19; D gene: TRBD1; clone size: .; J gene: TRBJ1-4; CDR3 length: 14; CDR3 protein: CASTPGQGYEKLFF; CDR3 DNA: TGTGCCAGTACCCCTGGACAGGGGTATGAAAAACTGTTTTTT
V gene: TRBV15; D gene: TRBD1; clone size: .; J gene: TRBJ1-4; CDR3 length: 16; CDR3 protein: CATSRDITGGSEKLFF; CDR3 DNA: TGTGCCACCAGCAGAGATATAACAGGGGGCAGTGAAAAACTGTTTTTT
V gene: TRBV9; D gene: TRBD2; clone size: .; J gene: TRBJ2-5; CDR3 length: 17; CDR3 protein: CASSVGSSGGAQETQYF; CDR3 DNA: TGTGCCAGCAGCGTAGGCTCTAGCGGGGGGGCACAAGAGACCCAGTACTTC
V gene: TRBV10-3; D gene: TRBD1; clone size: .; J gene: TRBJ2-5; CDR3 length: 14; CDR3 protein: CAISNRQGQETQYF; CDR3 DNA: TGTGCCATCAGTAACCGACAGGGGCAAGAGACCCAGTACTTC
V gene: TRBV7-2; D gene: .; clone size: .; J gene: TRBJ2-3; CDR3 length: 13; CDR3 protein: CASSLTGVVTQYF; CDR3 DNA: TGTGCCAGCAGCTTAACGGGAGTGGTTACGCAGTATTTT
V gene: TRBV18; D gene: TRBD1; clone size: .; J gene: TRBJ2-5; CDR3 length: 17; CDR3 protein: CASSPVLRGQGQETQYF; CDR3 DNA: TGTGCCAGCTCACCAGTCTTGCGGGGACAGGGGCAAGAGACCCAGTACTTC
V gene: TRBV19; D gene: .; clone size: few; J gene: TRBJ1-2; CDR3 length: 12; CDR3 protein: CASSPANYGYTF; CDR3 DNA: TGTGCCAGTAGTCCGGCTAACTATGGCTACACCTTC
V gene: TRBV6-6; D gene: .; clone size: .; J gene: TRBJ2-7; CDR3 length: 12; CDR3 protein: CASNQGSYEQYF; CDR3 DNA: TGTGCCAGCAACCAGGGGTCCTACGAGCAGTACTTC
V gene: TRBV15; D gene: .; clone size: .; J gene: TRBJ2-7; CDR3 length: 13; CDR3 protein: CATAIGSSYEQYF; CDR3 DNA: TGTGCCACCGCTATCGGGAGCTCCTACGAGCAGTACTTC
V gene: TRBV5-1; D gene: .; clone size: .; J gene: TRBJ2-3; CDR3 length: 12; CDR3 protein: CASSPTYDTQYF; CDR3 DNA: TGCGCCAGCAGCCCTACCTACGATACGCAGTATTTT
V gene: TRBV7-2; D gene: TRBD2; clone size: .; J gene: TRBJ2-5; CDR3 length: 15; CDR3 protein: CASSFRTSGTETQYF; CDR3 DNA: TGTGCCAGCAGCTTTCGTACTAGCGGGACGGAGACCCAGTACTTC